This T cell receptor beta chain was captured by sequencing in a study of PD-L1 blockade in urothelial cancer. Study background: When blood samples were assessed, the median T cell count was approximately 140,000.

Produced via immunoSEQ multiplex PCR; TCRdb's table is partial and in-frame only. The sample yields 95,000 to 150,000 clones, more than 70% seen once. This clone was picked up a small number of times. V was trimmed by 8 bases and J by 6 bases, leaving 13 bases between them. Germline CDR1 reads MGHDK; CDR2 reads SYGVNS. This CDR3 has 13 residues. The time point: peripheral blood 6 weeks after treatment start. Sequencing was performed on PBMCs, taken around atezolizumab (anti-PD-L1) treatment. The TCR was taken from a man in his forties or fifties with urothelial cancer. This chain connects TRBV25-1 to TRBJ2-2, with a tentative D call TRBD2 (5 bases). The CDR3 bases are TGTGCCAGCGATCCCAAGGGAGCCGGGGAGCTGTTTTTT. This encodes CASDPKGAGELFF.